This T cell receptor beta chain was sequenced for a study of cytomegalovirus exposure and HLA in healthy donors. Overall study results and limits: Association of fewer than 20,000 TCR beta sequences with HLA alleles was found at 0.05 false discovery rate in a later analysis. With later analysis, a missense DCLRE1C variant became linked to TCR beta V- and J-gene trimming. In a later analysis, HLA-associated beta chains showed higher expansion and lower generation probabilities than comparable chains. The productive fraction for most TCR beta V segments was about 90% or about 30% in an earlier analysis.

As for this clone: Its target is not known.

A multiplex PCR was run with 60 Vbeta primers and 13 Jbeta primers. Sequencing was performed with immunoSEQ multiplex PCR; in TCRdb, only in-frame clones are kept and a portion is missing. The table records over 90,000 clones, around 79% of them present only once. The sequence derives from a woman in her 70s in good health and CMV-seropositive. The sequenced sample was PBMCs.

The CDR3 nucleotides are TGTGCCAGCGCCTGGGGCGTGGGCACTGAAGCTTTCTTT. Amino acid sequence: CASAWGVGTEAFF. V gene TRBV2 combines with J gene TRBJ1-1; maybe TRBD1 (5 bases). Germline values: CDR1 SNHLY, CDR2 FYNNEI. Deletions cut 8 bases from V and 4 bases from J, with 14 bases between. The CDR3 has 13 residues.